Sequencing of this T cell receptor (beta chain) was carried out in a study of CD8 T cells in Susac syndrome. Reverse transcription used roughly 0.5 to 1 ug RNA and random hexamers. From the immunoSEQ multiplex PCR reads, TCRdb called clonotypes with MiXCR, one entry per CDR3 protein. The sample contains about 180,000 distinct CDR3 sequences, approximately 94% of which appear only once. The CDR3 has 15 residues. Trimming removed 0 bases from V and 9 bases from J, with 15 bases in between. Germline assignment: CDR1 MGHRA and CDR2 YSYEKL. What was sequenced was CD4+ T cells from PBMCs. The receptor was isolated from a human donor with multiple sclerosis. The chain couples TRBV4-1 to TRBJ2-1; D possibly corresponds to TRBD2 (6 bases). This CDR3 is CASSQDRSRGGEQFF. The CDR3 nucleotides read TGCGCCAGCAGCCAAGATCGGTCTAGGGGAGGTGAGCAGTTCTTC.